This paragraph covers one T cell receptor (beta chain) sequence. Its specificity is not known. This entry belongs to a study of blood T cells in healthy people across ages. Through a sample-barcoded 5' primer and a J-beta primer mix, a second PCR was run for about 6 to 11 cycles. Any given sample supplied a minimum of 3 million CDR3-containing paired-end reads. TCRdb used MiXCR to reprocess the 5' RACE reads, holding one entry per CDR3 protein. The top ten hold under 8.5% of the sample, which has about 1,400,000 distinct CDR3 sequences, roughly 60% seen once. Study-wide results and caveats: Diversity of TCR beta per million T cells declined in a roughly linear way with age. Aged donors had fewer naive CD4+ cells and lower diversity than long-lived donors.

The CDR3 is 18 residues long. V shed 4 bases and J shed 6 bases, with 27 bases lying between them. Germline values: CDR1 SQVTM, CDR2 ANQGSEA. The TCR sequence derives from a man aged 18 to 35 in good health. The chain combines TRBV29-1 with TRBJ1-4, with no clear D. Material for sequencing was blood. CDR3 in amino acids: CSVARRSKGETLDEKLFF. CDR3 nucleotide sequence: TGCAGCGTTGCCAGACGGAGTAAGGGTGAGACCTTGGATGAAAAACTGTTTTTT. Together with reference TRBV29-1 and TRBJ1-4, the CDR3 gives the full variable domain: SAVISQKPSRDICQRGTSLTIQCQVDSQVTMMFWYRQQPGQSLTLIATANQGSEATYESGFVIDKFPISRPNLTFSTLTVSNMSPEDSSIYLCSVARRSKGETLDEKLFFGSGTQLSVL.